This T cell receptor beta chain was captured in a study of blood T cell repertoires in COVID-19. Study at large: There were acute and convalescent COVID-19 samples, and they came from the United States, Italy and Spain. Sample material is recorded as cDNA or gDNA derived from T cells, B-cell-depleted T cells, or PBMCs.

Authors' analysis steps: Amplification of reference gene primers provided the estimated nucleated cell counts. The protocol was immunoSEQ multiplex PCR, while the TCRdb copy is restricted to in-frame clones and leaves out a portion. That table is the source of V, J and clone size, and D and trimming were worked out from the DNA. The sample holds 200,000 to 250,000 clones, approximately 80% seen once. The CDR3 runs 15 residues. Trimming removed 6 bases from V and 4 bases from J; junction bases left unmatched: 8. The germline CDR1 and CDR2 sequences are MNHNY and SVGAGI (reference sequence). Sequenced material: peripheral blood. The receptor's source is a woman aged 45-60 years with acute or convalescent COVID-19. The chain couples TRBV6-6 to TRBJ2-2, with 7 bases fitting TRBD1. CDR3 bases: TGTGCCAGCAGCTGGGACAGAGGGGCCACCGGGGAGCTGTTTTTT. This codes for CASSWDRGATGELFF.